This T cell receptor beta chain was sequenced during a study of blood T cell repertoires in COVID-19. The wider study: There were acute and convalescent COVID-19 samples, and they came from the United States, Italy and Spain. PBMCs, B-cell-depleted T cells, or T cells were the source of the cDNA or gDNA that made up the material.

Trimming stripped 4 bases from V and 7 bases from J, with 17 bases between. CDR3 length equals 14 residues. Germline assignment: CDR1 SGHRS and CDR2 YFSETQ. Authors' data handling: From reference gene primer amplification, estimates of nucleated cell counts were derived. TCRdb's copy holds only in-frame clones and misses some; the assay was immunoSEQ multiplex PCR. Clonal size and the V and J genes are those of that table, whereas D and trimming came from the DNA. The data contain about 90,000 clones, approximately 75% of them singletons. The sequenced sample was peripheral blood. This receptor was obtained from a human donor in a cohort sampled during active COVID-19. V and J are TRBV5-1 and TRBJ1-1, with no clear D. The CDR3 DNA is TGCGCCAGCAGCGAACCAACCACTCCCCTTGAAGCTTTCTTT. This sequence encodes CASSEPTTPLEAFF.